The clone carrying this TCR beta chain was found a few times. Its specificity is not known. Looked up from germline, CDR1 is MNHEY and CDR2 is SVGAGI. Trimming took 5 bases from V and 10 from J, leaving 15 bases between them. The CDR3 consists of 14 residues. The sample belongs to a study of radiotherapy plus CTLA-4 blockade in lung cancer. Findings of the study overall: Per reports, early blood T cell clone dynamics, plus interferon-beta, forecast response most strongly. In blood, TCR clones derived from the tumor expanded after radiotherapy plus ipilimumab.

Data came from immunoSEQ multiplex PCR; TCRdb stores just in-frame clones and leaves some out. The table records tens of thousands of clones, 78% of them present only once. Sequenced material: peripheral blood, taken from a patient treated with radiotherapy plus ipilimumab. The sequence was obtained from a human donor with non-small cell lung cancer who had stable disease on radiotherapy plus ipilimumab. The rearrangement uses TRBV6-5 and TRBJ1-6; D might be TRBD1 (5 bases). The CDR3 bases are TGTGCCAGCAGTACACAGGCGGGAGGGTCACCCCTCCACTTT. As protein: CASSTQAGGSPLHF.